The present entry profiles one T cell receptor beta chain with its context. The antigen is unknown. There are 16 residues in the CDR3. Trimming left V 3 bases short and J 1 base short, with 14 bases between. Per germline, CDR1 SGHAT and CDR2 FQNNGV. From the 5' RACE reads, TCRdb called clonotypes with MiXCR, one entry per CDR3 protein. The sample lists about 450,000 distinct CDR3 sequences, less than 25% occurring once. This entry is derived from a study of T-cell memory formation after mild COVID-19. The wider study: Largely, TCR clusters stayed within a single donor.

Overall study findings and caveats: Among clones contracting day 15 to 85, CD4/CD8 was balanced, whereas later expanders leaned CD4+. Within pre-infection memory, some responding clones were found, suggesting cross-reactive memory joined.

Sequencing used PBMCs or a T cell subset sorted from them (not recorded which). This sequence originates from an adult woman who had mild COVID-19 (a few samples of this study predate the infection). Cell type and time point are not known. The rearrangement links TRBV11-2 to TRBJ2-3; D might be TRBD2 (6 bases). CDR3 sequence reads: CASSFRGRWGTDTQYF. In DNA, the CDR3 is TGTGCCAGCAGCTTTCGGGGGAGATGGGGCACAGATACGCAGTATTTT.